A selection of T cell receptor beta chains follows, all from one sample in a study of T-cell memory formation after mild COVID-19. TCRdb used MiXCR to reprocess the 5' RACE reads, holding one entry per CDR3 protein. The table includes a few hundred thousand distinct CDR3 sequences, roughly 19% detected once. Sequences were obtained from PBMCs or a T cell subset sorted from them (not recorded which). The receptors shown here come from a young man who had mild COVID-19 (a few samples of this study predate the infection). Cell type and time point are not known. The conserved cysteine and the conserved F or W are not part of the CDR3 here. Only part of the rows carry a size: once, few, many, or a class if the clone is expanded.

V gene	J gene	clone size	CDR3 protein
TRBV5-6	TRBJ2-1	many	ASSLLIADEQF
TRBV6-5	TRBJ1-1	-	ASSYTGWGDTEAF
TRBV4-2	TRBJ1-2	-	ASSPGGAGYT
TRBV5-1	TRBJ1-1	-	ASSTMGQWNTEAF
TRBV7-3	TRBJ2-3	-	ASSSGTTGSTDTQY
TRBV7-3	TRBJ2-5	-	ASSLNYAETQY
TRBV3-1	TRBJ2-1	few	ASSQHRDAPNEQF
TRBV15	TRBJ2-2	many	ATSKLGELF
TRBV20-1	TRBJ2-7	few	SAREILAGGSYEQY
TRBV23-1	TRBJ2-1	few	ASRGRQGDNEQF
TRBV13	TRBJ2-1	few	ASSLSRYEQF
TRBV29-1	TRBJ1-2	-	SVRDRANYGYT
TRBV5-1	TRBJ2-2	few	ASSLGTRSTGELF
TRBV5-1	TRBJ2-7	few	ASSGEDRGSYEQY